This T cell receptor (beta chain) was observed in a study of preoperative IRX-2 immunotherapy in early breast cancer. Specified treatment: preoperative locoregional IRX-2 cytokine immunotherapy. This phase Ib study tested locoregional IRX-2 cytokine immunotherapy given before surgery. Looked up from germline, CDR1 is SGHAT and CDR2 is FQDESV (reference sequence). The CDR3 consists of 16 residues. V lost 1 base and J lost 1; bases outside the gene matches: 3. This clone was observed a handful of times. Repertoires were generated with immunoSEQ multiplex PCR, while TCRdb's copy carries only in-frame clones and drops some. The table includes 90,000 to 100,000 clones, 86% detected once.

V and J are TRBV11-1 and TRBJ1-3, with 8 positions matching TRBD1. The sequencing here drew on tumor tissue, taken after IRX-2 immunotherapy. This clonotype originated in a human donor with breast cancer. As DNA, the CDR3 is TGTGCCAGCAGCTTAGGGACAGGGTGGTCTGGAAACACCATATATTTT. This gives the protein CASSLGTGWSGNTIYF.